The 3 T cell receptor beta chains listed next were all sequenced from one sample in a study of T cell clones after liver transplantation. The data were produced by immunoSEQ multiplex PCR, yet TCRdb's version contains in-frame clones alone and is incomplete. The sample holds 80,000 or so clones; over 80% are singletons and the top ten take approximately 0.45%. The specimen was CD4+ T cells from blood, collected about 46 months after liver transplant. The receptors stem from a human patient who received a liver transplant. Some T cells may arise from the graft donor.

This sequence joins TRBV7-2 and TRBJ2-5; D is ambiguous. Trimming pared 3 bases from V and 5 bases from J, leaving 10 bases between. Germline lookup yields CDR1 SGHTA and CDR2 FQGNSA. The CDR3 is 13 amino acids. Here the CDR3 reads CASSFSGWETQYF. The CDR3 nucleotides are TGTGCCAGCAGCTTTTCTGGGTGGGAGACCCAGTACTTC.

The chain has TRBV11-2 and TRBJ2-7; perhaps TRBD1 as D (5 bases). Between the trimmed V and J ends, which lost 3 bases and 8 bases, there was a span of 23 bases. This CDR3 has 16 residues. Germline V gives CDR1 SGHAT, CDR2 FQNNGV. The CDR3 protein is CASSLNSLGEQRQQYF. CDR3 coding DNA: TGTGCCAGCAGCTTGAATTCTCTAGGGGAACAGCGTCAGCAGTACTTC. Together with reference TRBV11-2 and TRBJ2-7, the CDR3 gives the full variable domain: EAGVAQSPRYKIIEKRQSVAFWCNPISGHATLYWYQQILGQGPKLLIQFQNNGVVDDSQLPKDRFSAERLKGVDSTLKIQPAKLEDSAVYLCASSLNSLGEQRQQYFGPGTRLTVT.

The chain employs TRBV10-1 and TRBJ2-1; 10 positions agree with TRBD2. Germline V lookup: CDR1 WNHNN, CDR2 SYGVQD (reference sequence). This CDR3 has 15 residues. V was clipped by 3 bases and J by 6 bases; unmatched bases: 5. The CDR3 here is CASSDPGTSVNEQFF. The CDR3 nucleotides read TGCGCCAGCAGTGACCCCGGGACTAGCGTCAATGAGCAGTTCTTC.